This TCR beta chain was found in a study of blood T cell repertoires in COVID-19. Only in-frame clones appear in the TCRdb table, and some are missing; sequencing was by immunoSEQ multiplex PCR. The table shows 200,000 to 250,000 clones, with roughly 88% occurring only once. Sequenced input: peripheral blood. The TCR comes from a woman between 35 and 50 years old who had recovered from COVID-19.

The CDR3 protein is CASSPPAGGPDTQYF. CDR3 nucleotides: TGCGCCAGCAGCCCTCCAGCGGGAGGGCCAGATACGCAGTATTTT. V and J are TRBV5-1 and TRBJ2-3; 10 bases are a match to TRBD2. V lost 4 bases, J lost 4 bases, and 6 bases stayed unmatched. Germline lookup yields CDR1 SGHRS and CDR2 YFSETQ. This CDR3 has 15 residues.